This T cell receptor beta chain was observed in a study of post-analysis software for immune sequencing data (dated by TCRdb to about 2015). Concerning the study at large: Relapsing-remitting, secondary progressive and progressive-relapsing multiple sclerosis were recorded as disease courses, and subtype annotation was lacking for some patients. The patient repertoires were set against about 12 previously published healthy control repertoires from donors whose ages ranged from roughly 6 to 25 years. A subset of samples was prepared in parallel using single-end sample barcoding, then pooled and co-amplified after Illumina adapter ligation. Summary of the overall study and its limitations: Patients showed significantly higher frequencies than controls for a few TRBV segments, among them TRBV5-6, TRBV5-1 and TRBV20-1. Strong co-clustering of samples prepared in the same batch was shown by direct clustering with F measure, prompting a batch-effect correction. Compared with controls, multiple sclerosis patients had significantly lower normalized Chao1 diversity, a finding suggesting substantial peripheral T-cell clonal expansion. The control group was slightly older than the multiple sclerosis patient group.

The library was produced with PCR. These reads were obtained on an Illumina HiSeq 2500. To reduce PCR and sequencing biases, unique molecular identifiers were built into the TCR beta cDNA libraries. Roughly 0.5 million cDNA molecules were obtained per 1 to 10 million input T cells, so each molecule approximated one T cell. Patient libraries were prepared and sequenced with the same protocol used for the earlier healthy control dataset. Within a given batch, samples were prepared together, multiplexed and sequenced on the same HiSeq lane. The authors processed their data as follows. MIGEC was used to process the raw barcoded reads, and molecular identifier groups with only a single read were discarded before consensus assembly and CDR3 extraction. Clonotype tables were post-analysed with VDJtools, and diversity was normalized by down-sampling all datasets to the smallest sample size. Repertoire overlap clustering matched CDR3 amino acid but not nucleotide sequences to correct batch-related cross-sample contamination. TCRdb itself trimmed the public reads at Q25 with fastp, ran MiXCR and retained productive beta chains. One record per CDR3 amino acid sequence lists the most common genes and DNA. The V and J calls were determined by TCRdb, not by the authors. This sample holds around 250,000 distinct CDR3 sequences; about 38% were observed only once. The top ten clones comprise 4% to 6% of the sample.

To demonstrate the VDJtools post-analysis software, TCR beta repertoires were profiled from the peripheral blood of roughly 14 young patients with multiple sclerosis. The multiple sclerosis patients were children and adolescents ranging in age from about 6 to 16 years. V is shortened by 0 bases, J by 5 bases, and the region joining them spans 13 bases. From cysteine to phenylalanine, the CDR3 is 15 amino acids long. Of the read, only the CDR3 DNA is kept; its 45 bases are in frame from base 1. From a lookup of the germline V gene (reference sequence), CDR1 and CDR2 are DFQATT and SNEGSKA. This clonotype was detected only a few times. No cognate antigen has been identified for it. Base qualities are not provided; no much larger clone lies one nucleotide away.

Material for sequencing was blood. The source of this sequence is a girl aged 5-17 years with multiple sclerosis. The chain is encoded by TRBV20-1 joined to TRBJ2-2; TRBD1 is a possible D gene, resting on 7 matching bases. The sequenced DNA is TGCAGTGCTAGAGATTTCGCAGGGGGGACCGGGGAGCTGTTTTTT. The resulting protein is CSARDFAGGTGELFF.